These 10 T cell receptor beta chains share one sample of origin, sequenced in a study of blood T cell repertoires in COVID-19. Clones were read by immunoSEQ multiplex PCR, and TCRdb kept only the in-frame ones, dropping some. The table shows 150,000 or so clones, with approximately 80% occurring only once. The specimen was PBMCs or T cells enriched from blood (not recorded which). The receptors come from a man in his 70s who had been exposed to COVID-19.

The CDR3 region has the DNA TGTGCCCCAAATCCCGAAAGGACTAGCTCCTACGAGCAGTACTTC. Translating gives CAPNPERTSSYEQYF. The chain is built from TRBV9 and TRBJ2-7; 7 bases line up with TRBD2. Germline V gives CDR1 SGDLS, CDR2 YYNGEE. The CDR3 loop spans 15 amino acids. V shed 10 bases, J shed 0 bases, and the junction held 13 bases outside the gene matches.

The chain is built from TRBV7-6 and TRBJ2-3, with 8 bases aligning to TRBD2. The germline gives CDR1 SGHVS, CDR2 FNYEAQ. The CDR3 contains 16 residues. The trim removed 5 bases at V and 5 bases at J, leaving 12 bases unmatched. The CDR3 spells CASSRWGSGSGDTQYF. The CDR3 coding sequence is TGTGCCAGCAGCCGCTGGGGAAGCGGGAGTGGAGATACGCAGTATTTT.

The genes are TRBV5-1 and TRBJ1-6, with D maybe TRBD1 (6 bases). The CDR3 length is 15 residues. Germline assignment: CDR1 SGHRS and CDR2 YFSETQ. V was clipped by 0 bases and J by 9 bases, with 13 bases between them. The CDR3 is CASSLEPRGSSPLHF. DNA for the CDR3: TGCGCCAGCAGCTTGGAGCCGAGGGGGAGTTCACCCCTCCACTTT.

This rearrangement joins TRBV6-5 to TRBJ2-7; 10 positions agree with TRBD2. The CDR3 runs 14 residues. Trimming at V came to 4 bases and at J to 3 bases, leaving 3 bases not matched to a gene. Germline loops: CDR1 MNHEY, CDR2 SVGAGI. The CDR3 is CASSSLAGDYEQYF. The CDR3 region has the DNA TGTGCCAGCAGTTCTCTAGCGGGAGACTACGAGCAGTACTTC.

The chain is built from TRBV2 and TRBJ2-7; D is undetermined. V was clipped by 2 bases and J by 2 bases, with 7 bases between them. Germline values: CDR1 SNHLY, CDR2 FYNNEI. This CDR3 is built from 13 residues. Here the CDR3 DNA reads TGTGCCAGCAGTGAACCGTACACCTACGAGCAGTACTTC. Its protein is CASSEPYTYEQYF.

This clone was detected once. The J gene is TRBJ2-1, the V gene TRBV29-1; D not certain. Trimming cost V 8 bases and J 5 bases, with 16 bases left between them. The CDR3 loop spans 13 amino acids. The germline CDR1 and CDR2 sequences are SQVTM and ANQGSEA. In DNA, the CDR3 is TGCAGCTCTCCCCTGGGCTTACACAATGAGCAGTTCTTC. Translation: CSSPLGLHNEQFF.

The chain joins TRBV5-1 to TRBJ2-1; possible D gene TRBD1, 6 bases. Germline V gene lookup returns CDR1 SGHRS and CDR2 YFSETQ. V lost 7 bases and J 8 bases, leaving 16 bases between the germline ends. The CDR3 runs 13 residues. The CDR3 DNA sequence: TGCGCCAGCGGCCTAGGACAGCCTGATGAGCAGTTCTTC. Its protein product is CASGLGQPDEQFF.

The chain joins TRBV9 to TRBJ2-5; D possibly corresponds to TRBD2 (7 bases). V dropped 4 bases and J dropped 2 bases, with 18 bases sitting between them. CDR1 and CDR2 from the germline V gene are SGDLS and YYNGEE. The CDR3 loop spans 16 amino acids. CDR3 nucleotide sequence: TGTGCCAGCAGCCTGGGGCCGGGGGGCGATCAAGAGACCCAGTACTTC. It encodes CASSLGPGGDQETQYF.

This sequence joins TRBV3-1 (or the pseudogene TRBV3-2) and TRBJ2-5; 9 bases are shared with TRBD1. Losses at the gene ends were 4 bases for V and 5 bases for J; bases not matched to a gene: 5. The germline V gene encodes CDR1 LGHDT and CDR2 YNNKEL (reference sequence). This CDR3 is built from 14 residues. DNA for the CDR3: TGTGCCAGCAGCCCGGGACAGGGTAAGGAGACCCAGTACTTC. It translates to CASSPGQGKETQYF.

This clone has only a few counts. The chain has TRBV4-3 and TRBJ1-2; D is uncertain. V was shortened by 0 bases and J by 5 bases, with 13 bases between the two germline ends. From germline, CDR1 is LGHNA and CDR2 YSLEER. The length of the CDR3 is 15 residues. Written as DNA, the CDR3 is TGCGCCAGCAGCCAAGATACCCGGGGTTCGTATGGCTACACCTTC. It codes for CASSQDTRGSYGYTF.